This TCR beta chain was sequenced during a study of T cell repertoires in cytomegalovirus infection. Turning to the study itself: It was the public TCR beta signatures that indicated both CMV infection and matching HLA type. Study results and caveats: Cumulative public TCR beta family frequency identified carriers of CMV plus the relevant HLA. In two of eight donors, the top clonotype was HLA-C-restricted CMV-specific.

TCRdb ran MiXCR on the reads and lists one entry per CDR3 protein. The sample records 310,000 or so distinct CDR3 sequences, around a sixth being singletons. This clonotype was counted only a few times. No antigen is known for it. The length of the CDR3 is 14 residues. After removal of 7 bases from V and 7 bases from J, the junction contained 12 bases not matched to a gene. Looked up from germline, CDR1 is SGHRS and CDR2 is YFSETQ. This chain links TRBV5-1 with TRBJ1-2; 8 bases are a match to TRBD1. The sequenced material came from PBMCs. This TCR was sampled from a human donor in good health (CMV status not recorded). Some clones in this sample may be carry-over from other donors' samples. CDR3 in amino acids: CASGTGTGVVGYTF. The CDR3 region has the DNA TGCGCCAGCGGAACGGGGACAGGAGTTGTTGGCTACACCTTC.